This is a list of T cell receptor beta chains from one sample in a study of blood T cell repertoires in COVID-19. The table came from immunoSEQ multiplex PCR; TCRdb's copy has only in-frame clones and leaves some out. The table shows just under 150,000 clones, with around 87% occurring only once. The sequencing sample was made of peripheral blood. All receptors come from a man aged 45-60 years who had recovered from COVID-19. Each CDR3 is given with its conserved first and last residue. A D gene is named only where the DNA matches it firmly. Clone size is not always given. Where it is, it says once, few, many or a class for expanded clones.

abundance,len,v_gene,d_gene,j_gene,CDR3aa,CDR3nt
-,12,TRBV7-2,-,TRBJ2-3,CASSLGLVEQYF,TGTGCCAGCAGCTTGGGCCTCGTTGAGCAGTATTTT
-,15,TRBV27,-,TRBJ1-5,CASSLRGYSNQPQHF,TGTGCCAGCAGCCTTCGAGGGTATAGCAATCAGCCCCAGCATTTT
-,14,TRBV4-1,-,TRBJ1-1,CASSQVTGNTEAFF,TGCGCCAGCAGCCAAGTCACAGGGAACACTGAAGCTTTCTTT
-,15,TRBV19,TRBD1,TRBJ1-3,CASSMRGQGGNTIYF,TGTGCCAGTAGTATGCGGGGACAGGGTGGAAACACCATATATTTT
-,14,TRBV6-5,-,TRBJ1-1,CAARGPRANTEAFF,TGTGCCGCCAGGGGTCCCAGGGCTAACACTGAAGCTTTCTTT
-,13,TRBV6-5,TRBD1,TRBJ1-5,CASTPDREQPQHF,TGTGCCAGCACCCCGGACAGGGAACAGCCCCAGCATTTT
once,14,TRBV10-3,-,TRBJ1-4,CAISSGDVNEKLFF,TGTGCCATCAGTTCAGGGGATGTAAATGAAAAACTGTTTTTT
-,16,TRBV5-4,TRBD2,TRBJ2-3,CASSPGTSGSTDTQYF,TGTGCCAGCAGCCCGGGGACTAGCGGATCCACAGATACGCAGTATTTT
-,16,TRBV9,TRBD1,TRBJ2-1,CASSITGVNSYNEQFF,TGTGCCAGCAGCATCACAGGGGTTAATTCCTACAATGAGCAGTTCTTC
few,16,TRBV5-8,-,TRBJ1-5,CASSLEHDYSNQPQHF,TGTGCCAGCAGCTTGGAACACGATTATAGCAATCAGCCCCAGCATTTT
-,15,TRBV27,TRBD1,TRBJ1-2,CASSSQGLRNYGYTF,TGTGCCAGCAGTTCACAGGGGTTGAGAAACTATGGCTACACCTTC
few,16,TRBV9,-,TRBJ2-7,CASSVDPQVGNYEQYF,TGTGCCAGCAGCGTAGATCCACAGGTAGGGAACTACGAGCAGTACTTC
-,14,TRBV3-1/TRBV3-2,-,TRBJ1-2,CASSQAPANYGYTF,TGTGCCAGCAGCCAAGCTCCAGCTAACTATGGCTACACCTTC
-,15,TRBV9,-,TRBJ1-4,CASSVGQGNNEKLFF,TGTGCCAGCAGCGTAGGTCAGGGGAATAATGAAAAACTGTTTTTT
once,13,TRBV10-1,TRBD1,TRBJ2-3,CASSESGDRVQYF,TGCGCCAGCAGTGAGTCGGGAGACAGGGTCCAGTATTTT
-,15,TRBV7-2,-,TRBJ2-3,CASSLNFPGTDTQYF,TGTGCCAGCAGCTTAAATTTCCCTGGCACAGATACGCAGTATTTT
-,14,TRBV29-1,TRBD1,TRBJ2-7,CSVDSGQGRYEQYF,TGCAGCGTTGATTCGGGACAGGGGCGATACGAGCAGTACTTC
-,15,TRBV19,TRBD1,TRBJ1-2,CASSPRQGARYGYTF,TGTGCCAGTAGTCCGAGACAGGGGGCGAGGTATGGCTACACCTTC
-,16,TRBV9,TRBD2,TRBJ2-7,CASSVASGGAAYEQYF,TGTGCCAGCAGCGTTGCTAGCGGGGGAGCCGCCTACGAGCAGTACTTC
-,15,TRBV19,TRBD1,TRBJ1-2,CASSIQVRGNYGYTF,TGTGCCAGTAGTATACAGGTCAGGGGGAACTATGGCTACACCTTC
-,13,TRBV15,TRBD2,TRBJ2-1,CATSRELAQQQFF,TGTGCCACCAGCAGGGAACTAGCGCAGCAGCAGTTCTTC
once,15,TRBV9,-,TRBJ1-1,CASSVGVREGTEAFF,TGTGCCAGCAGCGTAGGCGTTAGGGAGGGCACTGAAGCTTTCTTT
few,13,TRBV7-9,-,TRBJ1-6,CASSLGGTQPLHF,TGTGCCAGCAGCTTAGGGGGCACCCAACCCCTCCACTTT
-,16,TRBV30,TRBD2,TRBJ2-2,CAWLGLAGVSSGELFF,TGTGCCTGGTTGGGACTAGCGGGGGTCTCGTCCGGGGAGCTGTTTTTT
-,19,TRBV5-1,-,TRBJ1-6,CASSLEGRGSSSYNSPLHF,TGCGCCAGCAGCTTGGAAGGGAGGGGCTCTAGCTCCTATAATTCACCCCTCCACTTT
-,12,TRBV5-4,TRBD2,TRBJ2-2,CASSGGSGELFF,TGTGCCAGTTCGGGGGGGTCCGGGGAGCTGTTTTTT
few,14,TRBV2,-,TRBJ1-1,CASSERGGFFEAFF,TGTGCCAGCAGTGAACGGGGAGGGTTTTTTGAAGCTTTCTTT
-,15,TRBV5-1,TRBD1,TRBJ2-1,CASSLEGTGGYEQFF,TGCGCCAGCAGCTTGGAAGGGACAGGGGGTTATGAGCAGTTCTTC
-,11,TRBV29-1,-,TRBJ1-1,CSVESQGRAFF,TGCAGCGTTGAATCCCAGGGGCGAGCTTTCTTT
few,15,TRBV5-1,TRBD2,TRBJ2-5,CASSYSGGFGETQYF,TGCGCCAGCAGCTATAGCGGGGGGTTCGGAGAGACCCAGTACTTC
-,18,TRBV11-2,TRBD2,TRBJ2-1,CASSLALPAAGGRNEQFF,TGTGCCAGCAGCTTAGCCCTACCGGCAGCGGGGGGACGGAATGAGCAGTTCTTC
-,15,TRBV3-1/TRBV3-2,-,TRBJ1-2,CASSQASGRPGGYTF,TGTGCCAGCAGCCAAGCGTCAGGGCGACCAGGGGGCTACACCTTC
-,17,TRBV9,-,TRBJ2-2,CASSVAGGGPDTGELFF,TGTGCCAGCAGCGTAGCGGGGGGCGGCCCGGACACCGGGGAGCTGTTTTTT
-,15,TRBV27,TRBD2,TRBJ2-1,CATSNSGGAYNEQFF,TGTGCCACCTCTAATAGCGGGGGGGCCTACAATGAGCAGTTCTTC
-,17,TRBV21-1,-,TRBJ2-5,CASSTEARRVIKETQYF,TGTGCCAGCAGTACGGAAGCGAGACGGGTAATTAAAGAGACCCAGTACTTC
-,14,TRBV9,TRBD1,TRBJ2-7,CASSVDPGQYEQYF,TGTGCCAGCAGCGTAGACCCGGGACAGTACGAGCAGTACTTC
-,15,TRBV6-6,TRBD1,TRBJ2-7,CASRKPGQDSYEQYF,TGTGCCAGCCGTAAGCCGGGACAGGACTCCTACGAGCAGTACTTC
-,13,TRBV19,-,TRBJ1-2,CASIGGPNYGYTF,TGTGCCAGTATCGGTGGGCCTAACTATGGCTACACCTTC
-,16,TRBV5-4,-,TRBJ1-3,CASSLGQVGPGNTIYF,TGTGCCAGCAGCTTGGGGCAGGTTGGGCCTGGAAACACCATATATTTT
-,15,TRBV5-6,TRBD1,TRBJ2-3,CASSLGTGPTDTQYF,TGTGCCAGCAGCTTGGGGACAGGCCCCACAGATACGCAGTATTTT
-,11,TRBV11-3,-,TRBJ1-1,CASSPGPEAFF,TGTGCCAGCAGCCCGGGTCCTGAAGCTTTCTTT
-,13,TRBV30,-,TRBJ1-2,CAWSVFNPSGYTF,TGTGCCTGGAGTGTATTTAATCCCAGTGGCTACACCTTC